Given below is one T cell receptor (beta chain) in context. Its specificity is not known. This sample stems from a study of CD8+ T cells in alopecia areata. For the study at large: Each of the treated patients was given oral tofacitinib, 5 to 10 mg twice daily, for moderate-to-severe alopecia areata.

The CDR3 extends over 14 amino acids. Germline CDR1 and CDR2: SGDLS and YYNGEE. Deletions cut 0 bases from V and 3 bases from J, with 7 bases between. Study results and limitations: Especially in alopecia totalis/universalis, lesional scalp showed greater clonality than normal scalp did.

Regarding treatment: oral pan-JAK inhibitor, 5-10 mg twice daily. Separation by sorting yielded CD4+ and CD8+ T cells from PBMCs. Extracted RNA was reverse transcribed, and the resulting cDNA served as sequencing template. Only in-frame clones appear in the TCRdb table, and some are missing; sequencing was by immunoSEQ multiplex PCR. The sample holds more than 150,000 clones; approximately 50% are singletons and the top ten take around a tenth. The receptor comes from a human donor with alopecia areata. Sample: CD8+ T cells sorted from blood, taken around week 53, from a patient treated with tofacitinib. The gene calls are TRBV9 and TRBJ2-1; no clear D. In nucleotides, the CDR3 is TGTGCCAGCAGCGTAGAAGGCTACTACAATGAGCAGTTCTTC. This gives the protein CASSVEGYYNEQFF.